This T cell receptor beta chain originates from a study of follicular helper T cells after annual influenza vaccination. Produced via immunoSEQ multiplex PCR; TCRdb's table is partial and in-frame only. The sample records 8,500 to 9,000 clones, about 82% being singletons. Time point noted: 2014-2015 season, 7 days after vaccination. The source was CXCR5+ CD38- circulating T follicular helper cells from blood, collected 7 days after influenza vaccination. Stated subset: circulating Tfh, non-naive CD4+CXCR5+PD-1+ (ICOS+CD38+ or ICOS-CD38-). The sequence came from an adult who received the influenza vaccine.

The CDR3 DNA reads as TGTGCCAGCTCACCGGTTGAAAGCAATCAGCCCCAGCATTTT. It translates to CASSPVESNQPQHF. This chain joins TRBV18 and TRBJ1-5; D remains ambiguous. This CDR3 has 14 amino acids. Trimming removed 3 bases from V and 1 base from J, with 7 bases in between. Per germline, CDR1 KGHSH and CDR2 LQKENI.